The clone carrying this T cell receptor (beta chain) is a singleton in its sample. Antigen specificity is unknown. CD4+ or CD8+ T cells were sorted as naive CD45RA+ or memory CD45RO+. The method was immunoSEQ multiplex PCR; TCRdb's version includes in-frame clones alone and lacks a portion of them. The sample carries under 25,000 clones, 70% to 80% recorded once. This sample stems from a study of regulatory dendritic cells for organ transplantation. Germline CDR1 LNHDA, CDR2 SQIVND (reference sequence). V shed 7 bases and J shed 2 bases, with 11 bases lying between them. The CDR3 totals 13 residues. General observations from the study: Memory T cells were less diverse than naive, with memory CD8+ most oligoclonal. Between individuals, the alloreactive memory CD8+ T cell pool differed considerably.

This clonotype was obtained from a human donor in good health. Sequencing used memory CD4+ T cells from blood. Specified subset: CD45RO+ memory T cells. The V and J genes are TRBV19 and TRBJ1-1; the D gene is possibly TRBD1 (5 bases). This CDR3 reads CASKAGPNTEAFF. The CDR3 DNA sequence: TGTGCCAGTAAGGCAGGGCCCAACACTGAAGCTTTCTTT.